Listed here are 16 T cell receptor beta chains from one sample, sequenced in a study of tumor and adjacent non-tumor tissue in lung cancer. No cell sorting was done before RNA was extracted from the tissue. A modified ARM-PCR protocol with three rounds of nested PCR amplified TCRbeta. TCRdb re-analysed the multiplex PCR reads in MiXCR, keeping a single row per CDR3 protein. The profile covers about 110,000 distinct CDR3 sequences, with roughly 73% appearing a single time and about 40% taken by the ten largest. The sequencing input was lung tumor tissue. Receptor source: a woman aged 55-70 years with non-small cell lung cancer.

For this clonotype: It may be a read error: a sequence one base away is much more abundant. V is TRBV5-4 and J is TRBJ2-5, with TRBD1 matching 9 bases. CDR3 length: 15 residues. V lost 2 bases, J lost 5 bases, and 7 bases stayed unmatched. CDR1 is SGHNT, CDR2 YYREEE, per germline (reference sequence). CDR3 coding DNA: TGTGCCAGCAGCTTATTGACAGGGGGACAGGAGACCCAGTACTTC. Protein product: CASSLLTGGQETQYF.

The gene calls are TRBV11-3 and TRBJ1-2; 10 bases agree with TRBD1. With 5 bases clipped from V and 8 bases from J, the junction kept 8 bases outside the gene matches. The V gene's germline CDR1 is SGHNT and CDR2 YENEEA. The CDR3 extends over 14 amino acids. Here the CDR3 reads CASSHGQGGFGYTF. The CDR3 coding sequence is TGTGCCAGCAGCCACGGACAGGGGGGGTTCGGCTACACCTTC.

As to this clonotype: The junction shows a germline mismatch at one end, possibly a read error. The V and J genes are TRBV6-5 and TRBJ2-5; 7 nucleotides agree with TRBD2. This CDR3 has 18 residues. Germline loops: CDR1 MNHEY, CDR2 SVGAGI. In nucleotides, the CDR3 is TGTGCCAGCAGCGTCCTCCTAGCGGCTACCCGAGGAGGAGAGACCCTGTACTTC. The encoded protein is CASSVLLAATRGGETLYF.

This chain uses TRBV29-1 with TRBJ1-4; no definite D call. CDR3 size: 12 residues. Between the trimmed V and J ends, which lost 6 bases and 3 bases, there was a span of 8 bases. Germline lookup yields CDR1 SQVTM and CDR2 ANQGSEA. The CDR3 here is CSVGDPNEKLFF. The CDR3 DNA reads TGCAGCGTGGGAGACCCTAATGAAAAACTGTTTTTT.

With respect to this clonotype: A junction end diverges from the germline sequence, so it may reflect a read error. The rearrangement joins TRBV6-2 or TRBV6-3 to TRBJ2-3, with TRBD2 matching 7 bases. The length of the CDR3 is 18 residues. Germline V gene lookup returns CDR1 MNHEY and CDR2 SVGEGT. CDR3 sequence: CASSTLTPASGRTDTHYF. DNA for the CDR3: TGTGCCAGCAGTACCCTTACCCCGGCTAGCGGACGCACAGATACGCACTATTTT.

This clonotype was observed a few times. A much larger clone is a single base away; this may be a read error. This chain joins TRBV6-5 and TRBJ1-6, with D unresolved. The germline V gene has CDR1 MNHEY and CDR2 SVGAGI. The CDR3 is 16 amino acids. Trimming pared 0 bases from V and 14 bases from J, leaving 20 bases between. CDR3 bases: TGTGCCAGCAGTTACTCGAGTACTCAAGGAGTCTCATCCCTCCACTTT. Protein sequence: CASSYSSTQGVSSLHF.

This clonotype was seen a single time. The conserved phenylalanine or tryptophan normally closing the CDR3 is absent here, so this likely arose from a read error. No DNA is shown, since the ends of the CDR3 on it are uncertain; the CDR3 is the one TCRdb lists. The CDR3 sequence: CASNLKLTSGSHNEQFL. The chain combines TRBV11-3 with TRBJ2-1; TRBD2, the table's D call, lacks a check against the DNA. The CDR3 is 17 residues long, ends included. Germline V gives CDR1 SGHNT, CDR2 YENEEA.

With respect to this clonotype: A much larger clone lies a single base off, so this may be a read error. CDR3 region: CSDRIAGDPRYEQFF. CDR3 DNA sequence: TGCAGTGATAGGATAGCGGGAGACCCCCGCTATGAGCAGTTCTTC. The chain uses TRBV20-1 and TRBJ2-1, with 9 bases aligning to TRBD2. The germline V gene has CDR1 DFQATT and CDR2 SNEGSKA (reference sequence). The V and J ends lost 7 bases and 8 bases, in that order; junction bases with no gene match: 15. The CDR3 extends over 15 amino acids.

On this clonotype: A read error may account for a junction end that differs from germline. V gene TRBV10-3 combines with J gene TRBJ2-5; a possible D gene is TRBD1 (5 bases). The germline V gene has CDR1 ENHRY and CDR2 SYGVKD. The CDR3 contains 13 residues. CDR3 sequence (DNA): TGTGCCATCAATGATCAGGGTGGGGTGACCCACTACTTC. Its protein product is CAINDQGGVTHYF.

Details on this clonotype: This may stem from a read error, because a much larger clone lies one nucleotide away. The chain combines TRBV6-5 with TRBJ1-3; D not certain. The germline V and J ends were trimmed by 0 bases and 0 bases, with 12 bases remaining between them. The CDR3 extends over 17 amino acids. Per the germline V gene, CDR1 is MNHEY and CDR2 is SVGAGI. The DNA for the CDR3 is TGTGCCAGCAGTTACTCGGAAGGGATCGTCTCTGGAAACACCATATATTTT. It yields the protein CASSYSEGIVSGNTIYF.

Points on this clonotype: Given the absence of the conserved phenylalanine or tryptophan at the CDR3 end, a read error is likely. The rearrangement links TRBV28 to TRBJ1-2, with D unresolved. The CDR3 sequence is 13 residues long. V was trimmed by 11 bases and J by 5 bases, leaving 18 bases between them. Germline CDR1 MDHEN, CDR2 SYDVKM. The CDR3 nucleotides read TGTGCCGCCCTAGAGGATCCCCGTTATGGCTACACCTTG. It codes for CAALEDPRYGYTL.

This clonotype was counted at least ten times. V and J are TRBV28 and TRBJ2-7; no definite D call. The CDR3 has 12 residues. The germline CDR1 and CDR2 sequences are MDHEN and SYDVKM. The ends were cut back, 4 bases at V and 2 bases at J, with 6 bases in the middle. The CDR3 sequence: CASSSSTYEQYF. The CDR3 coding sequence is TGTGCCAGCAGTTCCTCAACCTACGAGCAGTACTTC. The whole variable domain, filled in from reference TRBV28 and TRBJ2-7, reads DVKVTQSSRYLVKRTGEKVFLECVQDMDHENMFWYRQDPGLGLRLIYFSYDVKMKEKGDIPEGYSVSREKKERFSLILESASTNQTSMYLCASSSSTYEQYFGPGTRLTVT.

A note on this clonotype: At one boundary the junction diverges from the germline segment, which might be a read error. V usage is TRBV10-1 and J usage is TRBJ2-1; the D is unclear. The germline gives CDR1 WNHNN, CDR2 SYGVQD (reference sequence). The CDR3 is made up of 12 amino acids. DNA for the CDR3: TGCGCCAGCAGTGGATGTTACAATGAGCGGTTCTTC. Protein: CASSGCYNERFF.

Points on this clonotype: The CDR3 carries no conserved terminal phenylalanine or tryptophan, so it likely arises from a read error. This sequence joins TRBV11-2 and TRBJ2-7; 9 bases are shared with TRBD2. The CDR3 contains 15 residues. Losses at the gene ends were 4 bases for V and 4 bases for J; bases not matched to a gene: 8. Germline CDR1 is SGHAT and CDR2 is FQNNGV. Here the CDR3 reads CASSYGASGKYEQYI. The CDR3, as DNA: TGTGCCAGCAGCTACGGGGCTAGCGGGAAGTACGAGCAGTACATC.

In regard to this clonotype: The junction departs from the called germline gene at one end, perhaps through a read error. The chain joins TRBV11-2 to TRBJ1-5, with D maybe TRBD1 (5 bases). This CDR3 comprises 13 residues. Looked up from germline, CDR1 is SGHAT and CDR2 is FQNNGV. CDR3 loop: CVSSLEGRQPQHF. The DNA of the CDR3 is TGTGTCAGCAGCTTGGAGGGACGCCAGCCCCAGCATTTT.

The chain has TRBV20-1 and TRBJ2-7, with 11 bases fitting TRBD2. The CDR3 has 15 residues. Germline-derived CDR1 and CDR2 are DFQATT and SNEGSKA (reference sequence). V dropped 5 bases and J dropped 1; count of bases not matched to a gene: 7. In nucleotides, the CDR3 is TGCAGTGCTGCTCCACTAGCGGGAGCATCCTACGAGCAGTACTTC. This gives the protein CSAAPLAGASYEQYF.